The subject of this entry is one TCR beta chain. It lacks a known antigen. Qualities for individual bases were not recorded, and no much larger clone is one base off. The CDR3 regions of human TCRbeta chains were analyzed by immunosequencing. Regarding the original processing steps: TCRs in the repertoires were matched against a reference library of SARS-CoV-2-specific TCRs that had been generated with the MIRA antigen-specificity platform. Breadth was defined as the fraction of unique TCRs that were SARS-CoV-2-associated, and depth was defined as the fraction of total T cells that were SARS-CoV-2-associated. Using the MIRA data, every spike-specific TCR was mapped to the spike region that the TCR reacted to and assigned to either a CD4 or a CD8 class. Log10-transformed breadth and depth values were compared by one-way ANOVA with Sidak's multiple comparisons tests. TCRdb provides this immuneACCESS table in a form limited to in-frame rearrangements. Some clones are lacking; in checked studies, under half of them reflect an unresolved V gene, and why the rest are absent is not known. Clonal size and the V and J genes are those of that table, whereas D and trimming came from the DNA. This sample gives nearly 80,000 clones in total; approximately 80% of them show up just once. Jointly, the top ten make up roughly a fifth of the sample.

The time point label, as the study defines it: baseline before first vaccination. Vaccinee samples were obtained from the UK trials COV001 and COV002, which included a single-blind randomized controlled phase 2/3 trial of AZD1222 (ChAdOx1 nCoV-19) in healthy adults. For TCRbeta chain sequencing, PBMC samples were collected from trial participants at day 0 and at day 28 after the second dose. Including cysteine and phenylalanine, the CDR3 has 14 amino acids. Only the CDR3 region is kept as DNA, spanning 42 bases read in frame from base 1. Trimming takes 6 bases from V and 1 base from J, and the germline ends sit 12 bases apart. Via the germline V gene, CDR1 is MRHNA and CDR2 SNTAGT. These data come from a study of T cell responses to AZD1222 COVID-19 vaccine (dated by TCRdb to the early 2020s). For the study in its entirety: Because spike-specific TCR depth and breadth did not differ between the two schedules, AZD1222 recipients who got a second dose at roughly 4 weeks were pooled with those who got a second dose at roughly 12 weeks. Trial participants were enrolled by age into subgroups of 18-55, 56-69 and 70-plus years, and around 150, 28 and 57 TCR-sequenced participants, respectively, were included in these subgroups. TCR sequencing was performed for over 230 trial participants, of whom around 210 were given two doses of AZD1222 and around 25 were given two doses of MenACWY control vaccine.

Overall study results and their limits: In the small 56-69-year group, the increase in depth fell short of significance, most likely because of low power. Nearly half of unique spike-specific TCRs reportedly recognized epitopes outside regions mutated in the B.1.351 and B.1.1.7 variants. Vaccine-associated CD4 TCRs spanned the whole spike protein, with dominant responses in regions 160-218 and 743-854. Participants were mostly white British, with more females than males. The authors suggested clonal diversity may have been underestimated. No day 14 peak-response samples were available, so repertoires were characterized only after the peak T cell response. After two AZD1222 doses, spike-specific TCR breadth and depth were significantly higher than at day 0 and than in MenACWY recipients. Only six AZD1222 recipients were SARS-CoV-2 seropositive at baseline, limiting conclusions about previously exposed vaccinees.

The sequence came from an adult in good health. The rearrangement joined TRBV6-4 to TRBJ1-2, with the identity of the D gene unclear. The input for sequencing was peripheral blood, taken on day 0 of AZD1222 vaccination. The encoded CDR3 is CASRNSNRNYGYTF. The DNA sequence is TGTGCCAGCAGAAACAGTAACCGTAACTATGGCTACACCTTC.